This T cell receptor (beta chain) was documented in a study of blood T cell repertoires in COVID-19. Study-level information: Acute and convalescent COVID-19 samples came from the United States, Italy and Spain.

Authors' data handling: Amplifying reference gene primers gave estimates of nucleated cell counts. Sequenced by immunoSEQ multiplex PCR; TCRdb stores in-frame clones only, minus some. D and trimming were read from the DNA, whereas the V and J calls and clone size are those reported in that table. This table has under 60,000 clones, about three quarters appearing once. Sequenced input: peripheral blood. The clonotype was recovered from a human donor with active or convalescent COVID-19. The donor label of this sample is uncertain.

CDR3 region: CASSLNRGQTEAFF. The CDR3 nucleotides are TGTGCCAGCAGCCTAAACAGGGGGCAGACTGAAGCTTTCTTT. The chain uses TRBV3-1 (or the pseudogene TRBV3-2) and TRBJ1-1; TRBD1 matches at 9 bases. The junction had 5 bases not matched to a gene; V was cut back by 4 bases and J by 5 bases. The CDR3 has 14 amino acids. Germline lookup yields CDR1 LGHDT and CDR2 YNNKEL (reference sequence).